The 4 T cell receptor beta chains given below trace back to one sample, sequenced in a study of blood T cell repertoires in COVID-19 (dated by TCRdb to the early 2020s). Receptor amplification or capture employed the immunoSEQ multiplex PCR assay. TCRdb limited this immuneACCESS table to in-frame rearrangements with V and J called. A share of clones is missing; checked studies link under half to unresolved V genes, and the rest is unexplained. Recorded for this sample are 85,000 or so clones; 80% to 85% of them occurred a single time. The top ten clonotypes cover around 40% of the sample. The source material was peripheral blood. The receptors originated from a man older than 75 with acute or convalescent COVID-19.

CDR3 amino acids: CASSRGTSGSADTQYF. CDR3 sequence (DNA): TGTGCCAGCAGCCGCGGGACTAGCGGGAGCGCAGATACGCAGTATTTT. V is TRBV5-5 and J is TRBJ2-3, with TRBD2 matching over 14 bases. Germline CDR1 is SGHKS and CDR2 is YYEKEE (reference sequence). V trimming: 4 bases; J trimming: 4 bases; junction bases outside the gene matches: 5. The CDR3 totals 16 residues.

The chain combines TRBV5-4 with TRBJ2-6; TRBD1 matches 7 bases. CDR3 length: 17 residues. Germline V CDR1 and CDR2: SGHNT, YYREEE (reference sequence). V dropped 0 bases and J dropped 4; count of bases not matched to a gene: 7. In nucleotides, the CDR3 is TGTGCCAGCAGCTTGGTAGGGGGCAGGGTAGGGGCCAACGTCCTGACTTTC. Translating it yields CASSLVGGRVGANVLTF.

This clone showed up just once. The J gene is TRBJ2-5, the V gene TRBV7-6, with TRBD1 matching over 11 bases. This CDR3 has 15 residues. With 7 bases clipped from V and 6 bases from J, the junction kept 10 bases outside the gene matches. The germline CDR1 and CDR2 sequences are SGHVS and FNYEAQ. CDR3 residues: CASTRQGQGAQTQYF. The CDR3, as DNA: TGTGCCAGCACACGTCAAGGACAGGGGGCTCAGACCCAGTACTTC. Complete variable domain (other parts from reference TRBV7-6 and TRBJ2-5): GAGVSQSPRYKVTKRGQDVALRCDPISGHVSLYWYRQALGQGPEFLTYFNYEAQQDKSGLPNDRFSAERPEGSISTLTIQRTEQRDSAMYRCASTRQGQGAQTQYFGPGTRLLVL.

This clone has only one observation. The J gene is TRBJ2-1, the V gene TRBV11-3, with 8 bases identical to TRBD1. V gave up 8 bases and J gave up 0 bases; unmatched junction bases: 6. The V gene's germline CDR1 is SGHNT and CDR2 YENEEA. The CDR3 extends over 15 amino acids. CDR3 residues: CASSLQGVSYNEQFF. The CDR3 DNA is TGTGCCAGCTCCCTACAGGGGGTCTCCTACAATGAGCAGTTCTTC.